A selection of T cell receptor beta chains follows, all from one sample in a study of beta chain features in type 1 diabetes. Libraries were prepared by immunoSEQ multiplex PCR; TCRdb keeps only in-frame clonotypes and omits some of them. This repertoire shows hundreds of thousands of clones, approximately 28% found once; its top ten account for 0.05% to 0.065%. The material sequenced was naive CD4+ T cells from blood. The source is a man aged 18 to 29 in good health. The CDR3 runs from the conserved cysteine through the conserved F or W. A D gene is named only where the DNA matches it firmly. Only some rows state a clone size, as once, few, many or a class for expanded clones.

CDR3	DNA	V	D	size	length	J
CASSANRDHTDTQYF	TGTGCCAGCAGTGCTAACAGGGATCACACAGATACGCAGTATTTT	TRBV2	-	-	15	TRBJ2-3
CASSTLGWEKETQYF	TGTGCCAGCAGTACCCTGGGGTGGGAGAAGGAGACCCAGTACTTC	TRBV25-1	-	few	15	TRBJ2-5
CASSVARVNEQFF	TGTGCCAGCAGCGTAGCGAGGGTTAATGAGCAGTTCTTC	TRBV9	-	-	13	TRBJ2-1
CASSLRPSTDTQYF	TGTGCCAGCAGCCTCCGGCCCAGCACAGATACGCAGTATTTT	TRBV9	-	-	14	TRBJ2-3
CSVEGYPGNTEAFF	TGCAGCGTTGAGGGCTATCCGGGTAACACTGAAGCTTTCTTT	TRBV29-1	-	-	14	TRBJ1-1
CASSLVGVMNEQFF	TGTGCCAGCAGCTTAGTGGGAGTCATGAATGAGCAGTTCTTC	TRBV11-2	-	-	14	TRBJ2-1
CSTDRSNYGYTF	TGCAGCACCGACAGGAGTAACTATGGCTACACCTTC	TRBV29-1	-	few	12	TRBJ1-2
CASSNSGLPPDTQYF	TGTGCCAGCAGTAATAGCGGCCTTCCCCCAGATACGCAGTATTTT	TRBV28	-	few	15	TRBJ2-3
CASTPYLGARTEAFF	TGTGCCAGTACCCCGTATCTGGGGGCAAGGACTGAAGCTTTCTTT	TRBV19	-	-	15	TRBJ1-1
CAWSGYELSYGYTF	TGTGCCTGGAGTGGGTACGAACTATCCTATGGCTACACCTTC	TRBV30	-	-	14	TRBJ1-2
CASSFGRDQTEQYF	TGCGCCAGCAGCTTTGGGCGAGACCAGACCGAGCAGTACTTC	TRBV5-1	-	-	14	TRBJ2-7
CASSLFGTRDYNEQFF	TGTGCCAGCAGCTTATTTGGGACTAGGGATTACAATGAGCAGTTCTTC	TRBV7-2	TRBD2	few	16	TRBJ2-1
CASSSGLVNEQFF	TGTGCCAGCAGCTCAGGTCTCGTTAATGAGCAGTTCTTC	TRBV11-2	-	-	13	TRBJ2-1
CASNHRGGRETQYF	TGTGCCAGCAACCACCGGGGGGGGCGAGAGACCCAGTACTTC	TRBV6-1	TRBD2	-	14	TRBJ2-5
CAWSPKEELFF	TGTGCCTGGAGTCCCAAGGAGGAGCTGTTTTTT	TRBV30	-	-	11	TRBJ2-2
CASRPTRGVNEQFF	TGTGCCAGCAGGCCCACTCGCGGAGTCAATGAGCAGTTCTTC	TRBV7-2	-	few	14	TRBJ2-1
CSARGQKSFF	TGCAGTGCTAGGGGACAAAAATCCTTCTTC	TRBV20-1	-	few	10	TRBJ2-1